This TCR beta chain was retrieved from a study of CD8 T cells in ankylosing spondylitis. To note about this clonotype: Antigen specificity is unknown.

The V gene lost 5 bases and the J gene lost 4 bases, with 18 bases spanning the gap. The germline gives CDR1 LNHNV, CDR2 YYDKDF (reference sequence). The CDR3 length is 16 residues. Study results and caveats: Peripheral blood held disease-linked clones only at relatively low frequency, and these were CD8+. Apparently characteristic of ankylosing spondylitis blood was a TCR beta motif (under ten highly homologous variants). Certain motif variants had earlier appeared in reactive arthritis synovial fluid and blood.

TCRdb used MiXCR to reprocess the 5' RACE reads, holding one entry per CDR3 protein. This sample yields some 840,000 distinct CDR3 sequences, of which about 10% are seen a single time; 0.51% belongs to the top ten. The chain carries TRBV15 and TRBJ2-1; D is unclear. Sequenced material: blood, either unsorted or a sorted T cell fraction (not recorded which). The receptor was isolated from a male donor with ankylosing spondylitis. The CDR3: CATSPSQEWIYNEQFF. In DNA, the CDR3 is TGTGCCACCAGCCCCTCTCAGGAGTGGATTTACAATGAGCAGTTCTTC.